Sequencing of this TCR beta chain was carried out in a study of cytotoxic CD8 clonotypes in ibrutinib-treated CLL. Measured with immunoSEQ multiplex PCR; TCRdb has only the in-frame clones, and not every one. The sample consists of 60,000 to 95,000 clones, 75% to 90% of them appearing once. V was cut by 6 bases and J by 11 bases, with 16 bases left in between. Looked up from germline, CDR1 is DFQATT and CDR2 is SNEGSKA (reference sequence). The CDR3 covers 11 residues. This sequence joins TRBV20-1 and TRBJ1-1, with a tentative D call TRBD1 (5 bases). The origin of this receptor is a human donor with chronic lymphocytic leukemia. Sequencing was performed on PBMCs, taken after 24 months of ibrutinib treatment. As DNA, the CDR3 is TGCAGTGCGGACCACCCGGGGGACGCTTTCTTT. Protein sequence: CSADHPGDAFF.